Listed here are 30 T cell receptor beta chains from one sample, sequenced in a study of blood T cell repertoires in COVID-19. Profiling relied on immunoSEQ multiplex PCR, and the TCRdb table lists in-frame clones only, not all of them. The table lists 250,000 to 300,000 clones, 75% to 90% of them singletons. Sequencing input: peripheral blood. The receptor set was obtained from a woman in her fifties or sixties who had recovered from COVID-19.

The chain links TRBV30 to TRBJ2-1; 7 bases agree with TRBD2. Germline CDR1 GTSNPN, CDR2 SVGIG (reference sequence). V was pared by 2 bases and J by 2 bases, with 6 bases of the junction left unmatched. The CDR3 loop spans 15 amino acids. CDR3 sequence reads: CAWSTGSGAYNEQFF. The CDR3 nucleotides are TGTGCCTGGAGTACTGGAAGCGGGGCCTACAATGAGCAGTTCTTC.

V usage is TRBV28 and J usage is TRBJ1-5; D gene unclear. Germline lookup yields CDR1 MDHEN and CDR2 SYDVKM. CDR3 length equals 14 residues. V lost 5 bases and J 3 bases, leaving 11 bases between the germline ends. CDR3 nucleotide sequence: TGTGCCAGCAGTCACGATTCACTCAATCAGCCCCAGCATTTT. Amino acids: CASSHDSLNQPQHF.

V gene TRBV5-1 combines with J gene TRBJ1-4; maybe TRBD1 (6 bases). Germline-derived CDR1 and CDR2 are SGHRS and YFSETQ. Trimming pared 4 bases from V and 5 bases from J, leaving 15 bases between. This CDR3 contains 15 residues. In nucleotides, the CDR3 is TGCGCCAGCAGCCCGGGACAATTGGAGAATGAAAAACTGTTTTTT. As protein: CASSPGQLENEKLFF.

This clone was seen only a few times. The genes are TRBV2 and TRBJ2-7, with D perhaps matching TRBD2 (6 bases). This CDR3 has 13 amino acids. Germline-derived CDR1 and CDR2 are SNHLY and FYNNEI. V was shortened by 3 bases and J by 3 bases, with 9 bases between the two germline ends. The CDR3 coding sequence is TGTGCCAGCAGTGAGCGGGGAGACTACGAGCAGTACTTC. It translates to CASSERGDYEQYF.

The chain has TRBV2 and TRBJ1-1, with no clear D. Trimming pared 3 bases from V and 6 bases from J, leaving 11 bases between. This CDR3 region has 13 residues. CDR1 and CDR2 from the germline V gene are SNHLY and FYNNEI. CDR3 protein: CASSDPSVSEAFF. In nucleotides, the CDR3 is TGTGCCAGCAGTGACCCTAGTGTGTCTGAAGCTTTCTTT.

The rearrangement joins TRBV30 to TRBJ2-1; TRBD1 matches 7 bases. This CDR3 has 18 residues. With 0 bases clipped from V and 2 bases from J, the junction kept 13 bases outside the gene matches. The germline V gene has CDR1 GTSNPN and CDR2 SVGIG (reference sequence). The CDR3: CAWSVIGSRGRAYNEQFF. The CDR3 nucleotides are TGTGCCTGGAGTGTTATTGGTTCGAGGGGGCGGGCCTACAATGAGCAGTTCTTC.

The CDR3 nucleotides are TGTGCCAGCAGTACCCGACAGGGACTGAACACTGAAGCTTTCTTT. The encoded protein is CASSTRQGLNTEAFF. This rearrangement joins TRBV28 to TRBJ1-1; 7 bases agree with TRBD1. Trimming cost V 5 bases and J 0 bases; bases outside gene matches: 6. The V gene's germline CDR1 is MDHEN and CDR2 SYDVKM. This CDR3 contains 15 residues.

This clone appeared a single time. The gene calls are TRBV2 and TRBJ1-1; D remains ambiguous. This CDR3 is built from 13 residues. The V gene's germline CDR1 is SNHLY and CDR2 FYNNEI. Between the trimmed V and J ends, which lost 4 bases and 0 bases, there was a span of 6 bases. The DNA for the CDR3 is TGTGCCAGCAGTGGCCAGATGAACACTGAAGCTTTCTTT. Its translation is CASSGQMNTEAFF. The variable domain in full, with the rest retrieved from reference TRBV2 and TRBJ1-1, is EPEVTQTPSHQVTQMGQEVILRCVPISNHLYFYWYRQILGQKVEFLVSFYNNEISEKSEIFDDQFSVERPDGSNFTLKIRSTKLEDSAMYFCASSGQMNTEAFFGQGTRLTVV.

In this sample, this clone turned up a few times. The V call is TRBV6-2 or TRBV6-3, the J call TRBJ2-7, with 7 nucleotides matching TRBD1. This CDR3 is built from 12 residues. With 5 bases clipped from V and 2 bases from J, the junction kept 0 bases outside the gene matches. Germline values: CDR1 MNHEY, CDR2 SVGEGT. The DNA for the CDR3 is TGTGCCAGCAGTGACAGGGCCTACGAGCAGTACTTC. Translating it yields CASSDRAYEQYF.

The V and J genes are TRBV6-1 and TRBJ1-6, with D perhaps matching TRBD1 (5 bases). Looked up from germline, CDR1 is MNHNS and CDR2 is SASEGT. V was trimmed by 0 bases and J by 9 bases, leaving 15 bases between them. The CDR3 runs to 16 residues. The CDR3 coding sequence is TGTGCCAGCAGTGAAGCTAGCCCACCAGGGTTTTCACCCCTCCACTTT. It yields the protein CASSEASPPGFSPLHF.

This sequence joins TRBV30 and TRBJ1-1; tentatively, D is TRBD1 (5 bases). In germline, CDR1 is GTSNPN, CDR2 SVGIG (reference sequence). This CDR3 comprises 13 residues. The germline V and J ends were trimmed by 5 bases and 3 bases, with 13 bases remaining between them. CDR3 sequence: CAWSSQGHTEAFF. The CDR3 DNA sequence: TGTGCCTGGTCCTCTCAGGGTCACACTGAAGCTTTCTTT.

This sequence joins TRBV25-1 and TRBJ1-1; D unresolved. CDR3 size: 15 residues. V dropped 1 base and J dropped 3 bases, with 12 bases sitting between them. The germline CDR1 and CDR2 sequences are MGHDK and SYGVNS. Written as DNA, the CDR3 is TGTGCCAGCAGTGAATCCTCACACGGGGACACTGAAGCTTTCTTT. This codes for CASSESSHGDTEAFF.

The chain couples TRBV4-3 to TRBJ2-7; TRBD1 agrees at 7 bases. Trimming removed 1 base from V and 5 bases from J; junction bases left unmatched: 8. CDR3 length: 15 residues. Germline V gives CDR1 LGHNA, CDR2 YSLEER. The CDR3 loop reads CASSQVDTGDHEQYF. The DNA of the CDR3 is TGCGCCAGCAGCCAAGTTGATACAGGGGATCACGAGCAGTACTTC.

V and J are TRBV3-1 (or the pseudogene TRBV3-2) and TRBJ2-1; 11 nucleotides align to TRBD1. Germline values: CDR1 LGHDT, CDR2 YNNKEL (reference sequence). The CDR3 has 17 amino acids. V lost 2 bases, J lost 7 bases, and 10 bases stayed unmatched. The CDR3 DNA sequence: TGTGCCAGCAGCCAATCGGACAGGGGGCTACTAAGAAATGAGCAGTTCTTC. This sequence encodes CASSQSDRGLLRNEQFF.

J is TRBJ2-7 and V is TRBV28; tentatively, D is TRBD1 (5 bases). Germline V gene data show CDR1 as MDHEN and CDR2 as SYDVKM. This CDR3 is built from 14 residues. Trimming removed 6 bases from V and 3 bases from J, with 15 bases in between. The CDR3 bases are TGTGCCAGCAGCAGGACAACGCTAAGCTACGAGCAGTACTTC. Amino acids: CASSRTTLSYEQYF.

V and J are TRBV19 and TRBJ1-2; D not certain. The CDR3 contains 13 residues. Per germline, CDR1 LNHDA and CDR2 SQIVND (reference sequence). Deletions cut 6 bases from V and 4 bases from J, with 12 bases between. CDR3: CASSQPPGYGYTF. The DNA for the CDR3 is TGTGCCAGTAGCCAACCCCCGGGCTATGGCTACACCTTC.

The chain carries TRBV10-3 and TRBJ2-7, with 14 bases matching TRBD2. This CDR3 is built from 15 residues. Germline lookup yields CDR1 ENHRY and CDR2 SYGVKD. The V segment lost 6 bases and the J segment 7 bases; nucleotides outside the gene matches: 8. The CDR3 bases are TGTGCCATCAGACCGGGACTAGCGGGAGTGGGTGAGCAGTACTTC. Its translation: CAIRPGLAGVGEQYF.

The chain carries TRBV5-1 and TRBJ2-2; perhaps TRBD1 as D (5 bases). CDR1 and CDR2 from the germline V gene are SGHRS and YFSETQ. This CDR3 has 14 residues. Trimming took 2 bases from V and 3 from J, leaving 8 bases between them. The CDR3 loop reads CASSFQGDTGELFF. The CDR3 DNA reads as TGCGCCAGCAGCTTCCAGGGTGACACCGGGGAGCTGTTTTTT.

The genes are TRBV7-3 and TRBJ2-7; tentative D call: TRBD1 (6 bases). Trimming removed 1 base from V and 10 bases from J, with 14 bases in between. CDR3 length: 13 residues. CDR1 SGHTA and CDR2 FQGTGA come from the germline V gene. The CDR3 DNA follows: TGTGCCAGCAGCTTAATCGCAGGGGCCGAACAGTACTTC. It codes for CASSLIAGAEQYF. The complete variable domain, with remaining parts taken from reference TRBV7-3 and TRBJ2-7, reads GAGVSQTPSNKVTEKGKYVELRCDPISGHTALYWYRQSLGQGPEFLIYFQGTGAADDSGLPNDRFFAVRPEGSVSTLKIQRTERGDSAVYLCASSLIAGAEQYFGPGTRLTVT.

CDR3 region: CASSSLRGSEQYF. In DNA form, the CDR3 reads TGTGCCAGCAGCTCCCTCCGAGGGTCCGAGCAGTACTTC. The chain joins TRBV5-4 to TRBJ2-7; TRBD2 is a possible D gene (5 bases). Deletions cut 3 bases from V and 6 bases from J, with 13 bases between. CDR1 SGHNT and CDR2 YYREEE come from the germline V gene (reference sequence). This CDR3 is built from 13 residues.

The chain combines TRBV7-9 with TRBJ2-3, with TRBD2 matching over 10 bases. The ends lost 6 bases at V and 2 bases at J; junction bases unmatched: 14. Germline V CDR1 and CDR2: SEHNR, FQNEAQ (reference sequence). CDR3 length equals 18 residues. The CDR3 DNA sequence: TGTGCCAGCAGTCCAGCACCCGGGACTAGCGTTGACACAGATACGCAGTATTTT. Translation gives CASSPAPGTSVDTDTQYF.

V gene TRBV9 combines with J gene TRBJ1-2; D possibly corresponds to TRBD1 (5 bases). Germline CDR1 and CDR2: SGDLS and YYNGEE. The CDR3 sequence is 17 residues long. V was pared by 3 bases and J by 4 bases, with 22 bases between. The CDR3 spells CASSGSGSGEEVYGYTF. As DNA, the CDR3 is TGTGCCAGCAGCGGGTCCGGGTCGGGGGAGGAAGTCTATGGCTACACCTTC.

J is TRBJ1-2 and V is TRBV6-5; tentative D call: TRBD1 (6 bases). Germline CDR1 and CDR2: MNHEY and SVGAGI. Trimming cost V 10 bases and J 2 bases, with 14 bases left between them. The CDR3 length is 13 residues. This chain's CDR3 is CATEGEWNYGYTF. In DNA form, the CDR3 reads TGTGCCACCGAGGGGGAGTGGAACTATGGCTACACCTTC.

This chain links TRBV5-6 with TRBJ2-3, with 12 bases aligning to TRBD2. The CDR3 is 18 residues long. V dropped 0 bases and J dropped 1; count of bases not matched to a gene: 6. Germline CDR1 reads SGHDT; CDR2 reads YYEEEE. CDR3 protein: CASSLVASGRGGTDTQYF. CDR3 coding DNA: TGTGCCAGCAGCTTGGTGGCTAGCGGGAGGGGGGGCACAGATACGCAGTATTTT.

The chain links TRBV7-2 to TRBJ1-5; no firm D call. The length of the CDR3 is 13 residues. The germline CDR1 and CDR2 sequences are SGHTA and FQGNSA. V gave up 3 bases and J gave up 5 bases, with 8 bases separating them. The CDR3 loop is CASSLMAHQPQHF. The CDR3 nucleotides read TGTGCCAGCAGCTTGATGGCCCATCAGCCCCAGCATTTT.

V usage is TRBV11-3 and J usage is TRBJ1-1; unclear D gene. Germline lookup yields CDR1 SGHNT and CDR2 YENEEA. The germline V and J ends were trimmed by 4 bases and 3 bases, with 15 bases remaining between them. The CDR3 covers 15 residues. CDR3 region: CASSYGGMGHTEAFF. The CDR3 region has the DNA TGTGCCAGCAGCTACGGAGGGATGGGTCACACTGAAGCTTTCTTT. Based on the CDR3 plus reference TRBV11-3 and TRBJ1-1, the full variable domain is EAGVVQSPRYKIIEKKQPVAFWCNPISGHNTLYWYLQNLGQGPELLIRYENEEAVDDSQLPKDRFSAERLKGVDSTLKIQPAELGDSAVYLCASSYGGMGHTEAFFGQGTRLTVV.

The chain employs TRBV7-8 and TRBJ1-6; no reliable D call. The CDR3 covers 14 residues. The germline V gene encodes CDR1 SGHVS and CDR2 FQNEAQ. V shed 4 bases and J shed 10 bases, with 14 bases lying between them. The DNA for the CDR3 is TGTGCCAGCAGCTCCCTATTGTCCGAATCACCCCTCCACTTT. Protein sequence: CASSSLLSESPLHF.

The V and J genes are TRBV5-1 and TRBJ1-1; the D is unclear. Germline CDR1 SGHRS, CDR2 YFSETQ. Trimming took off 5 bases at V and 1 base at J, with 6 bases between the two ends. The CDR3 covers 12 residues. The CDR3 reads CASRRGNTEAFF. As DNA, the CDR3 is TGCGCCAGCAGGCGGGGGAACACTGAAGCTTTCTTT.

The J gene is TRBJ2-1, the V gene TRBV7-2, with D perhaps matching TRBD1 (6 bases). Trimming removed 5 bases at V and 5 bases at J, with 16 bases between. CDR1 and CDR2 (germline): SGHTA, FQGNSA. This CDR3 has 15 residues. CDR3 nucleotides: TGTGCCAGCAGCCCCCCCGGGACATACAACAATGAGCAGTTCTTC. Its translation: CASSPPGTYNNEQFF.

The CDR3 nucleotides read TGTGCCAGCAGCTTAGCACCGGGTTTCTACGAGCAGTACTTC. This gives the protein CASSLAPGFYEQYF. This chain uses TRBV11-2 with TRBJ2-7; D is uncertain. The V end lost 1 base, the J end lost 3 bases, and 10 bases lay between the germline ends. Germline V gene data show CDR1 as SGHAT and CDR2 as FQNNGV. This CDR3 contains 14 residues.